Listed below are T cell receptor beta chains from one sample, sequenced in a study of T-cell memory formation after mild COVID-19. MiXCR was run by TCRdb on the 5' RACE reads, yielding one entry per CDR3 protein. The sample holds under 250,000 distinct CDR3 sequences, over 9.5% seen once. Sequenced input: PBMCs or a T cell subset sorted from them (not recorded which). These receptors were obtained from a man in his late teens or twenties who had mild COVID-19 (a few samples of this study predate the infection). Cell type and time point are not known. Each CDR3 is given with its conserved first and last residue. D genes are given only for firm matches. Rows may omit the clone size; those that give it use once, few, many or a size class.

J gene: TRBJ2-7
D gene: TRBD1
clone size: few
V gene: TRBV5-1
CDR3 protein: CASSTSRSGTGSYEQYF
CDR3 DNA: TGCGCCAGCAGCACGAGCCGTTCCGGGACAGGGTCCTACGAGCAGTACTTC

J gene: TRBJ1-3
D gene: .
clone size: few
V gene: TRBV5-1
CDR3 protein: CASSFDRPSGNTIYF
CDR3 DNA: TGCGCCAGCAGCTTTGACAGGCCTTCTGGAAACACCATATATTTT

J gene: TRBJ2-6
D gene: .
clone size: few
V gene: TRBV20-1
CDR3 protein: CSARDLGGANVLTF
CDR3 DNA: TGCAGTGCTAGAGATCTGGGGGGGGCCAACGTCCTGACTTTC

J gene: TRBJ2-2
D gene: .
clone size: .
V gene: TRBV2
CDR3 protein: CASSDQKGTGELFF
CDR3 DNA: TGTGCCAGCAGTGATCAGAAGGGGACCGGGGAGCTGTTTTTT

J gene: TRBJ2-5
D gene: TRBD1
clone size: .
V gene: TRBV12-3/TRBV12-4
CDR3 protein: CASNNRGQGEETQYF
CDR3 DNA: TGTGCCAGCAACAATAGGGGACAGGGCGAAGAGACCCAGTACTTC

J gene: TRBJ2-3
D gene: .
clone size: many
V gene: TRBV6-2/TRBV6-3
CDR3 protein: CASKVRDQRDTQYF
CDR3 DNA: TGTGCCAGCAAGGTCCGGGACCAAAGGGATACGCAGTATTTT

J gene: TRBJ2-5
D gene: .
clone size: few
V gene: TRBV7-3
CDR3 protein: CASSFPTQYF
CDR3 DNA: TGTGCCAGCAGCTTCCCGACCCAGTACTTC

J gene: TRBJ2-3
D gene: TRBD2
clone size: few
V gene: TRBV7-9
CDR3 protein: CASSSGLAGGTDTQYF
CDR3 DNA: TGTGCCAGCAGCTCAGGACTAGCGGGGGGCACAGATACGCAGTATTTT

J gene: TRBJ2-4
D gene: .
clone size: few
V gene: TRBV20-1
CDR3 protein: CSAPRTALVAKNIQYF
CDR3 DNA: TGCAGTGCCCCCAGGACAGCCCTTGTAGCCAAAAACATTCAGTACTTC

J gene: TRBJ1-1
D gene: .
clone size: .
V gene: TRBV29-1
CDR3 protein: CSVRASSGYTEAFF
CDR3 DNA: TGCAGCGTTAGGGCGTCGTCAGGGTACACTGAAGCTTTCTTT

J gene: TRBJ2-2
D gene: .
clone size: .
V gene: TRBV9
CDR3 protein: CASSKQGGTGELFF
CDR3 DNA: TGTGCCAGCAGTAAACAGGGAGGCACCGGGGAGCTGTTTTTT

J gene: TRBJ1-5
D gene: TRBD1
clone size: .
V gene: TRBV4-2
CDR3 protein: CASNPGQGSNQPQHF
CDR3 DNA: TGTGCCAGCAATCCGGGACAGGGTAGCAATCAGCCCCAGCATTTT

J gene: TRBJ2-5
D gene: .
clone size: .
V gene: TRBV7-2
CDR3 protein: CASSFRSETQYF
CDR3 DNA: TGTGCCAGCAGCTTTCGATCAGAGACCCAGTACTTC

J gene: TRBJ1-2
D gene: TRBD1
clone size: few
V gene: TRBV5-1
CDR3 protein: CASSLVPQGAYGYTF
CDR3 DNA: TGCGCCAGCAGCTTGGTCCCCCAGGGGGCCTATGGCTACACCTTC

J gene: TRBJ1-2
D gene: .
clone size: few
V gene: TRBV7-9
CDR3 protein: CASSLGQNGYTF
CDR3 DNA: TGTGCCAGCAGCTTAGGGCAGAACGGCTACACCTTC

J gene: TRBJ2-7
D gene: TRBD1
clone size: many
V gene: TRBV15
CDR3 protein: CATNSPGTGYYEQYF
CDR3 DNA: TGTGCCACCAACTCTCCCGGGACAGGGTACTACGAGCAGTACTTC

J gene: TRBJ2-7
D gene: TRBD2
clone size: few
V gene: TRBV6-5
CDR3 protein: CASSQLAGGPYEQYF
CDR3 DNA: TGTGCCAGCAGTCAACTAGCGGGGGGCCCCTACGAGCAGTACTTC